This TCR beta chain was identified in a study of cytomegalovirus exposure and HLA in healthy donors. V dropped 1 base and J dropped 4 bases, with 16 bases sitting between them. Germline CDR1 reads SEHNR; CDR2 reads FQNEAQ (reference sequence). CDR3 length: 16 amino acids. The PCR ran on 60 Vbeta and 13 Jbeta primers. Libraries were prepared by immunoSEQ multiplex PCR; TCRdb keeps only in-frame clonotypes and omits some of them. The repertoire has about 140,000 clones, approximately 79% of them found once; the top ten carry around 1.3%. Material: PBMCs. V and J are TRBV7-9 and TRBJ1-2; tentatively, D is TRBD1 (6 bases). The receptor's source is a female donor in good health and CMV-seronegative. CDR3 sequence reads: CASSLGVGDKFYGYTF. The CDR3 nucleotides read TGTGCCAGCAGCTTAGGGGTGGGGGACAAGTTCTATGGCTACACCTTC.